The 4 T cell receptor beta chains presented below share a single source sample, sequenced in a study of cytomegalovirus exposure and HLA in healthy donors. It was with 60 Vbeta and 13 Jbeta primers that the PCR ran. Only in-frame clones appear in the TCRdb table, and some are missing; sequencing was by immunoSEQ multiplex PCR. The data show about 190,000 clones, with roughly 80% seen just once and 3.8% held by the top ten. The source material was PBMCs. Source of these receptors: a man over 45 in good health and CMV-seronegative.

This chain's CDR3 is CASSLAPVDTQYF. As DNA, the CDR3 is TGTGCCAGCAGCTTAGCCCCGGTAGATACGCAGTATTTT. The chain joins TRBV11-2 to TRBJ2-3, with no clear D. Trimming removed 1 base from V and 5 bases from J, with 7 bases in between. The CDR3 extends over 13 amino acids. Germline CDR1 and CDR2: SGHAT and FQNNGV.

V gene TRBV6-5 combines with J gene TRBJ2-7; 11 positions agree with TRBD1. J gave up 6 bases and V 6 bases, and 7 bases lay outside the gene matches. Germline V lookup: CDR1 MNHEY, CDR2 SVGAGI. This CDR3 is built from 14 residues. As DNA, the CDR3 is TGTGCCAGCAGCCTCCGGACAGGGGGCGGCGAGCAGTACTTC. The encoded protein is CASSLRTGGGEQYF.

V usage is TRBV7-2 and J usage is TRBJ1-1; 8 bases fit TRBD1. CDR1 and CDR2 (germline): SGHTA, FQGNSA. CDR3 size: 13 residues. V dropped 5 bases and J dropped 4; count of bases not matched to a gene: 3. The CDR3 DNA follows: TGTGCCAGCAGCCCGCAGGGGGCCACTGAAGCTTTCTTT. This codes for CASSPQGATEAFF.

CDR3 bases: TGTGCCAGCAGCCAGAGGGTGGGGGAAGCTTTCTTT. Translating gives CASSQRVGEAFF. This chain connects TRBV7-8 to TRBJ1-1, with D hard to call. Trimming cost V 5 bases and J 8 bases, with 12 bases left between them. The CDR3 is 12 amino acids. Germline loops: CDR1 SGHVS, CDR2 FQNEAQ.